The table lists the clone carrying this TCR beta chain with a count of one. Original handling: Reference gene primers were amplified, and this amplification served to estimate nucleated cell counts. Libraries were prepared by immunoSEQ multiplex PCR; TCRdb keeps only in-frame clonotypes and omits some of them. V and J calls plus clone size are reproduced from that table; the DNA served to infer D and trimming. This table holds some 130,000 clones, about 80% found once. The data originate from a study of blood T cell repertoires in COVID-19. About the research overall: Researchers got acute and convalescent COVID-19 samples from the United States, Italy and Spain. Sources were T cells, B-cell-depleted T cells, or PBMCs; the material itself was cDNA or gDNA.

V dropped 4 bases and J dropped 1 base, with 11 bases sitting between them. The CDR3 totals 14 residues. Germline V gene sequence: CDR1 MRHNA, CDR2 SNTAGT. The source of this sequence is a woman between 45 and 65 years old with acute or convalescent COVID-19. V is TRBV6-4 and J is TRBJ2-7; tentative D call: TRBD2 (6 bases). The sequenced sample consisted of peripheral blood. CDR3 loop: CASSAGTGSYEQYF. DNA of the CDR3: TGTGCCAGCAGTGCTGGGACTGGTTCCTACGAGCAGTACTTC.